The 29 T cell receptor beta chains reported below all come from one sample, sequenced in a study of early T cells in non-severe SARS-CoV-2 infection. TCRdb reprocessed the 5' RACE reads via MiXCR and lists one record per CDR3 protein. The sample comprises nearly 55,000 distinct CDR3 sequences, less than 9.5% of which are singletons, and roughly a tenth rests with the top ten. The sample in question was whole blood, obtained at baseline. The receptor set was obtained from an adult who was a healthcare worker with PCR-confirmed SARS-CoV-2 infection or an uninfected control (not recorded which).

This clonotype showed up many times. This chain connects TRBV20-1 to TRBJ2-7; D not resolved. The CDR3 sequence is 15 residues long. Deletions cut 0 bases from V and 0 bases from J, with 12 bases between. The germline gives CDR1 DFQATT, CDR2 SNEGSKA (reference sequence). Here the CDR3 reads CSARDAVKSSYEQYF. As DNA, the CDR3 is TGCAGTGCTAGAGACGCGGTTAAGAGCTCCTACGAGCAGTACTTC.

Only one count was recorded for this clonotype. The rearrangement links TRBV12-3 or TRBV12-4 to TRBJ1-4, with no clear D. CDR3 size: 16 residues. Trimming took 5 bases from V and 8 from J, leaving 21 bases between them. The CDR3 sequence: CASSPQSGRISEKLFF. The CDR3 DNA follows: TGTGCCAGCAGTCCCCAGTCGGGCCGTATTTCGGAAAAACTGTTTTTT.

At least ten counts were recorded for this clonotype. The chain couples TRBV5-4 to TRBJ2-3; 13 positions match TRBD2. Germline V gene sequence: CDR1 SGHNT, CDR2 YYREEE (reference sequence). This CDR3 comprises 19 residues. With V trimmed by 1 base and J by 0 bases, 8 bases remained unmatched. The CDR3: CASSLRLLAGGQSTDTQYF. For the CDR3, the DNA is TGTGCCAGCAGCTTGAGGCTACTAGCGGGAGGGCAGAGCACAGATACGCAGTATTTT.

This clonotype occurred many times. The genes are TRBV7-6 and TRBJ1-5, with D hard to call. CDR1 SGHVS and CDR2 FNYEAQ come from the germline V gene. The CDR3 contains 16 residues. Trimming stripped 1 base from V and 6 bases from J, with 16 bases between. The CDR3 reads CASSLGPNRMVQPQHF. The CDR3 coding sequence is TGTGCCAGCAGCTTAGGCCCTAACCGTATGGTTCAGCCCCAGCATTTT.

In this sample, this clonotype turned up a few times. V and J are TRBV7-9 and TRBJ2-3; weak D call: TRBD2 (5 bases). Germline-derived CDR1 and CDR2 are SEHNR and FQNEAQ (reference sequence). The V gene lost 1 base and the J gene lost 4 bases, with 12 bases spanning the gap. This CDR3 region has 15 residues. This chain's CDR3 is CASSLGAGPSDTQYF. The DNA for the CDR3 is TGTGCCAGCAGCTTAGGGGCGGGTCCGTCAGATACGCAGTATTTT.

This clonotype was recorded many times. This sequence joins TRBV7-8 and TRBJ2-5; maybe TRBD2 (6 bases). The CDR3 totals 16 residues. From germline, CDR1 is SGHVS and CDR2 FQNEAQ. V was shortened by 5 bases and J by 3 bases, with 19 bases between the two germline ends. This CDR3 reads CASSRGTPGVKETQYF. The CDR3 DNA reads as TGTGCCAGCAGCCGAGGAACACCGGGGGTGAAAGAGACCCAGTACTTC.

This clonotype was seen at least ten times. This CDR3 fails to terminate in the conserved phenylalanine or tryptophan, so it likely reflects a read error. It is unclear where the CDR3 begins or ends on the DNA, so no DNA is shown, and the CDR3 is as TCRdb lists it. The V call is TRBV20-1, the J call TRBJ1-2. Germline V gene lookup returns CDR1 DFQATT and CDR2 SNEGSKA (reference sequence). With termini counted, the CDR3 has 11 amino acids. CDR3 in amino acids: CSARDPVSSVS.

CDR3 sequence: CAIRESGNEQFF. In DNA, the CDR3 is TGTGCCATCAGGGAAAGCGGGAATGAGCAGTTCTTC. This chain uses TRBV10-3 with TRBJ2-1; possibly TRBD2 for D (6 bases). Trimming pared 6 bases from V and 7 bases from J, leaving 10 bases between. CDR1 and CDR2 (germline): ENHRY, SYGVKD. The CDR3 runs 12 residues.

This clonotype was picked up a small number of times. The CDR3 coding sequence is TGTGCCATCAGCGAGAGGGAGACGAACAGCGAGCAGTACTTC. Protein sequence: CAISERETNSEQYF. This chain links TRBV10-3 with TRBJ2-7; a possible D gene is TRBD2 (5 bases). The germline V and J ends were trimmed by 6 bases and 6 bases, with 18 bases remaining between them. The CDR3 totals 14 residues. Germline assignment: CDR1 ENHRY and CDR2 SYGVKD.

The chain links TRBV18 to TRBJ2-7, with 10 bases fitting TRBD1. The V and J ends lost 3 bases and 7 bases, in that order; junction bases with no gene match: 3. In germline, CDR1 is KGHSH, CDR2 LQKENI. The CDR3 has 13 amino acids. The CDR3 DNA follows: TGTGCCAGCTCACCCGACAGGGGGCGTGAGCAGTACTTC. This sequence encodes CASSPDRGREQYF.

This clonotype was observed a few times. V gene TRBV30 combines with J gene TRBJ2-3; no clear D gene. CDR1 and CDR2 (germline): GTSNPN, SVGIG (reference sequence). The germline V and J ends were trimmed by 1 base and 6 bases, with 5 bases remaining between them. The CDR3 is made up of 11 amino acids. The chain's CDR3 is CAWSGLDTQYF. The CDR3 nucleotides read TGTGCCTGGAGTGGGCTCGATACGCAGTATTTT.

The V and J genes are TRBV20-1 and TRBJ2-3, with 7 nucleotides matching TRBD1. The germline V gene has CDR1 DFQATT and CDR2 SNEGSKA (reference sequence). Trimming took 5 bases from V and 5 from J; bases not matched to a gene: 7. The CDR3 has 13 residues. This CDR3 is CSAPRQGQDTQYF. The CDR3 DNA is TGCAGTGCTCCCAGACAGGGCCAAGATACGCAGTATTTT.

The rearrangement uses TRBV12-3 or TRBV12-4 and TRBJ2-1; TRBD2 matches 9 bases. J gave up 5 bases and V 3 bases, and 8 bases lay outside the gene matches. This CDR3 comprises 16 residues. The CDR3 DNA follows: TGTGCCAGCAGTTTCGGGTTTGCGGGAGGGAACAATGAGCAGTTCTTC. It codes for CASSFGFAGGNNEQFF.

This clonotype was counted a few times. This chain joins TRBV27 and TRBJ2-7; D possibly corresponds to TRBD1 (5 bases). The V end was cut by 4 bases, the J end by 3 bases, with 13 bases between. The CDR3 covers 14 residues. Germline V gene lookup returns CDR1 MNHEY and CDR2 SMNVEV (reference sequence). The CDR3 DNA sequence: TGTGCCAGCAGTTCCCGGACAAGAAGCTACGAGCAGTACTTC. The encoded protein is CASSSRTRSYEQYF.

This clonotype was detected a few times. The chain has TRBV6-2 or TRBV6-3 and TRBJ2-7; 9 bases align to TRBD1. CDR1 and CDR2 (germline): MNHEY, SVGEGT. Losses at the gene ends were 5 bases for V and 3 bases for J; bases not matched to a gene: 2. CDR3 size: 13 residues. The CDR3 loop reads CASSHRGHYEQYF. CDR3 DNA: TGTGCCAGCAGTCACAGGGGGCACTACGAGCAGTACTTC.

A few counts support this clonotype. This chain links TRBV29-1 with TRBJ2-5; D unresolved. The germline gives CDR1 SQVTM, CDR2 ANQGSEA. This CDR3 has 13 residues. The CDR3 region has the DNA TGCAGTTCCTCCGACGGTCTACAAGAGACCCAGTACTTC. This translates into CSSSDGLQETQYF.

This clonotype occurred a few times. CDR3 region: CAISDRASGGTDTQYF. CDR3 coding DNA: TGTGCCATCAGTGACCGGGCTAGCGGGGGCACAGATACGCAGTATTTT. The chain employs TRBV10-3 and TRBJ2-3, with 9 bases aligning to TRBD2. The CDR3 is 16 amino acids. Losses at the gene ends were 3 bases for V and 1 base for J; bases not matched to a gene: 5. Germline V gene sequence: CDR1 ENHRY, CDR2 SYGVKD.

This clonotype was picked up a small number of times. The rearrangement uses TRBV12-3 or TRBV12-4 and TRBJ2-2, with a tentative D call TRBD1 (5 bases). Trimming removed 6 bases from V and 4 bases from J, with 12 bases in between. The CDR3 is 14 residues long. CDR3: CASSSRESTGELFF. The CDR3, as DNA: TGTGCCAGCAGCTCCAGGGAATCCACCGGGGAGCTGTTTTTT.

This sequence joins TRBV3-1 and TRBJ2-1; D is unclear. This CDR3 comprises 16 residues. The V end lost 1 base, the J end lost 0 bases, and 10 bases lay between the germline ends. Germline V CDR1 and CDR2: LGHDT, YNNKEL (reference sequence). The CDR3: CASSQALTPSYNEQFF. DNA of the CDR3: TGTGCCAGCAGCCAAGCGCTGACTCCCTCCTACAATGAGCAGTTCTTC.

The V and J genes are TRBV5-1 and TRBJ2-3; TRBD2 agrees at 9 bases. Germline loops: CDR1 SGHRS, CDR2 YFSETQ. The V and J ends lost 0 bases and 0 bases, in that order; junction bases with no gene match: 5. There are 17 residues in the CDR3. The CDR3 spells CASSLERLAGSTDTQYF. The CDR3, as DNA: TGCGCCAGCAGCTTGGAGAGGCTAGCGGGGAGCACAGATACGCAGTATTTT.

CDR3 coding DNA: TGCGCCAGCAGCCAAAATCGGGGTGAGCAGTACTTC. Its protein product is CASSQNRGEQYF. The rearrangement uses TRBV4-3 and TRBJ2-7; the D gene is possibly TRBD2 (5 bases). V lost 2 bases and J lost 7, with 9 bases in between. This CDR3 is 12 amino acids long. Germline lookup yields CDR1 LGHNA and CDR2 YSLEER.

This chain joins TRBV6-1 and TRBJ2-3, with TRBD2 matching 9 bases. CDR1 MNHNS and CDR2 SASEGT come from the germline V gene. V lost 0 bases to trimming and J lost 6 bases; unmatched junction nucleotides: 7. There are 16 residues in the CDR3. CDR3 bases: TGTGCCAGCAGTGAAGCGGGCGGGAGGGCAGTGGATACGCAGTATTTT. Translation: CASSEAGGRAVDTQYF.

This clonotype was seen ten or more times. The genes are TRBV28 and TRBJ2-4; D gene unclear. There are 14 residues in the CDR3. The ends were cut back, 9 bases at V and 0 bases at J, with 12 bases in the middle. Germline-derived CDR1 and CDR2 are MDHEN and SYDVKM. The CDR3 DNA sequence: TGTGCCAGTGGGCCAAGGCTAGCCAAAAACATTCAGTACTTC. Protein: CASGPRLAKNIQYF.

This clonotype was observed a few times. The CDR3 region has the DNA TGTGCCAGCAGCCAAGTTTGGAGCTTCACGCCCCATGAGCAGTTCTTC. Its translation is CASSQVWSFTPHEQFF. The J gene is TRBJ2-1, the V gene TRBV3-1; D unresolved. Germline CDR1 is LGHDT and CDR2 is YNNKEL (reference sequence). The V gene lost 1 base and the J gene lost 8 bases, with 18 bases spanning the gap. The CDR3 consists of 16 residues.

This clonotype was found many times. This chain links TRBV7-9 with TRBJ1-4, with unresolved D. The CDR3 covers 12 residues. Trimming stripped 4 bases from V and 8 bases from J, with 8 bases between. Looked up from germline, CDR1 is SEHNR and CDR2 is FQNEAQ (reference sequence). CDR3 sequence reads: CASSSRREKLFF. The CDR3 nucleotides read TGTGCCAGCAGCTCCCGGCGGGAAAAACTGTTTTTT.

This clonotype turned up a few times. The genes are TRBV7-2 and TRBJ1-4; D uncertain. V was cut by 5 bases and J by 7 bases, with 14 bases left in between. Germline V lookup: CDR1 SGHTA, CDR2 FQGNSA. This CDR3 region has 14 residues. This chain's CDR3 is CASSPGRLGEKLFF. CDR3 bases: TGTGCCAGCAGCCCCGGCAGGCTAGGTGAAAAACTGTTTTTT.

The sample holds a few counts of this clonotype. This CDR3 is CAWSVAGGYNEQFF. For the CDR3, the DNA is TGTGCCTGGAGTGTAGCGGGAGGGTACAATGAGCAGTTCTTC. The chain couples TRBV30 to TRBJ2-1; 10 positions match TRBD2. In germline, CDR1 is GTSNPN, CDR2 SVGIG (reference sequence). The ends lost 0 bases at V and 4 bases at J; junction bases unmatched: 0. The CDR3 runs to 14 residues.

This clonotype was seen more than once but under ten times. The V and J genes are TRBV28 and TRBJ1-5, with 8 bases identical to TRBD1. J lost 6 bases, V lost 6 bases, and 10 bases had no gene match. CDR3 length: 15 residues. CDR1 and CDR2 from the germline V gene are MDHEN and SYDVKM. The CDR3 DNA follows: TGTGCCAGCAGACCATCCGACAGGGGATTTCAGCCCCAGCATTTT. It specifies CASRPSDRGFQPQHF.

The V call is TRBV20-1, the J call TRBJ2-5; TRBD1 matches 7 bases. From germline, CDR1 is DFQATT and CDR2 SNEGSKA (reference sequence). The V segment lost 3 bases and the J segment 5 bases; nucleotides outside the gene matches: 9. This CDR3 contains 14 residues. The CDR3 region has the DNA TGCAGTGCTAGTAGGGGGCATGAGTTTGAGACCCAGTACTTC. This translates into CSASRGHEFETQYF.